This T cell receptor beta chain was documented in a study of blood T cell repertoires in COVID-19. Germline-derived CDR1 and CDR2 are MDHEN and SYDVKM. This CDR3 is built from 14 residues. The V end lost 7 bases, the J end lost 4 bases, and 13 bases lay between the germline ends. Clones were sequenced by immunoSEQ multiplex PCR, and TCRdb holds only the in-frame ones, with some missing. The sample holds about 230,000 clones, 85% to 90% seen once. Sequences were obtained from peripheral blood. The source is a man over 45 with COVID-19, enrolled during active disease. The chain has TRBV28 and TRBJ1-4; TRBD1 is a possible D gene (6 bases). The CDR3 DNA reads TGTGCCAGCATTTCGACAGGTTATAATGAAAAACTGTTTTTT. The encoded protein is CASISTGYNEKLFF.